The clone carrying this T cell receptor beta chain was seen only a few times. Its antigen remains unidentified. V dropped 5 bases and J dropped 7 bases, with 12 bases sitting between them. This CDR3 is 13 amino acids long. Germline lookup yields CDR1 SGHTA and CDR2 FQGNSA. This specimen comes from a study of blood T cells in healthy people across ages. A second about 7 to 12 cycle PCR used barcoded and J-beta primers. TCRdb re-called the 5' RACE reads with MiXCR, one entry per CDR3 protein. The table lists under 750,000 distinct CDR3 sequences, around 50% of them singletons, with approximately 25% in the top ten. Study-wide results and limits: Unsorted PBMC material precluded a definitive naive versus antigen-experienced comparison.

The sequencing input was blood. The chain combines TRBV7-2 with TRBJ2-1; possibly TRBD2 for D (5 bases). This receptor was identified in an elderly man in good health. CDR3 loop: CASSPLRENEQFF. The CDR3 nucleotides read TGTGCCAGCAGCCCTCTTAGGGAGAATGAGCAGTTCTTC.